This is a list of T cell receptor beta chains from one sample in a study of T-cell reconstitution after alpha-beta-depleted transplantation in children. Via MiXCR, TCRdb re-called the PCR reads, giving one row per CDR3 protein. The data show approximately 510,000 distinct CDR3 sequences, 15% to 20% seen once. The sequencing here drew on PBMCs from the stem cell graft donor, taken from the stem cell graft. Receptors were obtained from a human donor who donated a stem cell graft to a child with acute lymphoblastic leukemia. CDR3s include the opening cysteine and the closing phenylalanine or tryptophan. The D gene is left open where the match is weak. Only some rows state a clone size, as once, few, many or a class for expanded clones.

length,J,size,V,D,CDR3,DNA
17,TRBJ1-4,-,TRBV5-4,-,CASSLFQGTATNEKLFF,TGTGCCAGCAGCTTGTTCCAGGGGACTGCAACTAATGAAAAACTGTTTTTT
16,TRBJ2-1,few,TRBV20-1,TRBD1,CSARAGQARSYNEQFF,TGCAGTGCTAGGGCGGGACAGGCCCGCTCCTACAATGAGCAGTTCTTC
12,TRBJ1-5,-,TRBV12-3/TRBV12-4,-,CASSTTREPQHF,TGTGCCAGCAGCACAACAAGAGAGCCCCAGCATTTT
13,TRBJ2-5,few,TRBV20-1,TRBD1,CSATGTDRETQYF,TGCAGTGCTACCGGGACAGACCGAGAGACCCAGTACTTC
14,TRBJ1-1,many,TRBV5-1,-,CASSLQERGTEAFF,TGCGCCAGCAGCTTGCAGGAGCGGGGAACTGAAGCTTTCTTT
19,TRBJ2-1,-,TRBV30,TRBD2,CAWSTRTSGGKARYNEQFF,TGTGCCTGGAGCACGAGGACTAGCGGGGGAAAAGCCCGATACAATGAGCAGTTCTTC
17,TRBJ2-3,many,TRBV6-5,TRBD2,CASSSPGLAVGTDTQYF,TGTGCCAGCAGTTCTCCAGGACTAGCGGTAGGCACAGATACGCAGTATTTT
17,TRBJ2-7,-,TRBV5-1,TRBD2,CASSFGSWREDSYEQYF,TGCGCCAGCAGCTTTGGGTCCTGGCGGGAGGACTCCTACGAGCAGTACTTC
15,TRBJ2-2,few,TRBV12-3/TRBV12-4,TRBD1,CASSRQGALTGELFF,TGTGCCAGCAGCAGACAGGGGGCTCTCACCGGGGAGCTGTTTTTT
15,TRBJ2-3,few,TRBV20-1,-,CSARRAGTSTDTQYF,TGCAGTGCTAGACGGGCGGGGACTAGCACAGATACGCAGTATTTT
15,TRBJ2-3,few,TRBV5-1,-,CASSLVQVDTDTQYF,TGCGCCAGCAGCTTGGTTCAGGTCGACACAGATACGCAGTATTTT
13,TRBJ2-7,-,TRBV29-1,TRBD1,CSAATGVSYEQYF,TGCAGCGCGGCCACAGGGGTTTCCTACGAGCAGTACTTC
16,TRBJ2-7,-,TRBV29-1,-,CSVEVWERQASYEQYF,TGCAGCGTTGAAGTCTGGGAGAGGCAAGCCTCCTACGAGCAGTACTTC
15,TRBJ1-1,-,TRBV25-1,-,CASSETDSPWTEAFF,TGTGCCAGCAGTGAAACGGACAGTCCGTGGACTGAAGCTTTCTTT